These T cell receptor beta chains were read from a single sample in a study of blood T cell repertoires in COVID-19. The table came from immunoSEQ multiplex PCR; TCRdb's copy has only in-frame clones and leaves some out. The sample has roughly 200,000 clones; 86% are singletons. The sequenced sample was PBMCs or T cells enriched from blood (not recorded which). These receptors all come from a man aged 35-49 years with acute COVID-19. CDR3s leave out the opening cysteine and the closing phenylalanine or tryptophan.

cdr3_aa | j_call | cdr3_length | v_call
ASSSDNEQF | TRBJ2-1 | 9 | TRBV5-1
ASSLRQNQETQY | TRBJ2-5 | 12 | TRBV5-1
ASSHRWDYGYT | TRBJ1-2 | 11 | TRBV11-2
ASSLGRDNSETSNQPQH | TRBJ1-5 | 17 | TRBV12-1
ASSPVSGANVLT | TRBJ2-6 | 12 | TRBV5-1
ASSPSGTSVEQF | TRBJ2-1 | 12 | TRBV6-5
ASSLSSGSRETQY | TRBJ2-5 | 13 | TRBV5-4
ASSQALQGRGDYGYT | TRBJ1-2 | 15 | TRBV18
ASSPFLLSGYEQY | TRBJ2-7 | 13 | TRBV18
AWSAGGGSNQPQH | TRBJ1-5 | 13 | TRBV30
ASSPLVVSGNTIY | TRBJ1-3 | 13 | TRBV9
ASSNRIAGGGDTQY | TRBJ2-3 | 14 | TRBV28
ASRDRASYEQY | TRBJ2-7 | 11 | TRBV19
SVDGQQGSGVDGYT | TRBJ1-2 | 14 | TRBV29-1
ASSPLSRGSYNEQF | TRBJ2-1 | 14 | TRBV14
ARSLPQREGPEQY | TRBJ2-7 | 13 | TRBV5-3
ASSDSGYERNTIY | TRBJ1-3 | 13 | TRBV5-4
ASSSDTYNEQF | TRBJ2-1 | 11 | TRBV7-2
ASIKSTGRNQPQH | TRBJ1-5 | 13 | TRBV2
ASSQEGGSGETQY | TRBJ2-5 | 13 | TRBV3-1/TRBV3-2
ARGLGTEAF | TRBJ1-1 | 9 | TRBV2
ASSFRGTPN | TRBJ2-7 | 9 | TRBV11-2
ASSPQGNEQF | TRBJ2-1 | 10 | TRBV4-1
ASSFRGADTEAF | TRBJ1-1 | 12 | TRBV7-8
ASTPRVGTLGEKLF | TRBJ1-4 | 14 | TRBV19
ASSLVSGERRDTQY | TRBJ2-3 | 14 | TRBV28
ASTQTAGYGANVLT | TRBJ2-6 | 14 | TRBV6-4
ATQSNPLTEQY | TRBJ2-7 | 11 | TRBV10-3
ASSRGGGDTQY | TRBJ2-3 | 11 | TRBV3-1/TRBV3-2
ACRQGASTDTQY | TRBJ2-3 | 12 | TRBV30
ASSEGPDQPQH | TRBJ1-5 | 11 | TRBV14